These T cell receptor beta chains were read from a single sample in a study of blood T cell repertoires in COVID-19. Some clones are missing from TCRdb's copy, which holds only in-frame ones; the method was immunoSEQ multiplex PCR. This table holds under 150,000 clones, roughly 85% found once. Sequencing used peripheral blood. Receptors originate from a man between 40 and 49 years old with acute or convalescent COVID-19. Each CDR3 is given with its conserved first and last residue. The D gene is left open where the match is weak. Only part of the rows carry a size: once, few, many, or a class if the clone is expanded.

j_call clone_size cdr3_length v_call d_call cdr3_nt cdr3_aa
TRBJ2-1 NA 16 TRBV4-1 NA TGCGCCAGCAGCCAAGATCGCAGGGGCTCCTACAATGAGCAGTTCTTC CASSQDRRGSYNEQFF
TRBJ2-6 NA 19 TRBV7-3 NA TGTGCCAGCAGCTTAGAGGTGGCAGGGTCGGTATCTGGGGCCAACGTCCTGACTTTC CASSLEVAGSVSGANVLTF
TRBJ1-2 NA 15 TRBV6-5 NA TGTGCCAGCACCGAGGAGAGGTCGTCCTTCTATGGCTACACCTTC CASTEERSSFYGYTF
TRBJ2-3 NA 15 TRBV7-6 NA TGTGCCAGCAGCTTTAGCGAGAGGTTCACAGATACGCAGTATTTT CASSFSERFTDTQYF
TRBJ2-3 NA 11 TRBV7-9 NA TGTGCCAGCAGCTTATATGATACGCAGTATTTT CASSLYDTQYF
TRBJ2-3 NA 15 TRBV5-1 NA TGCGCCAGCAGCCCAAGTTCGGGGGTCACAGATACGCAGTATTTT CASSPSSGVTDTQYF
TRBJ2-3 NA 18 TRBV2 NA TGTGCCATAGTCTTGAGTGGTGGAGGAAAAACTAGCACAGATACGCAGTATTTT CAIVLSGGGKTSTDTQYF
TRBJ2-7 NA 15 TRBV18 TRBD1 TGTGCCAGCTCACCACGTTCCCAGGGGGCGTACGAGCAGTACTTC CASSPRSQGAYEQYF
TRBJ1-3 once 15 TRBV7-2 TRBD1 TGTGCCAGCAGCTGGACAGGGCTCTCTGGAAACACCATATATTTT CASSWTGLSGNTIYF
TRBJ2-3 NA 15 TRBV14 NA TGTGCCAGCAGCCAAGATCTCCCGGACTTCGATACGCAGTATTTT CASSQDLPDFDTQYF
TRBJ2-3 NA 13 TRBV9 TRBD2 TGTGCCAGCAGCGTTACTAGCGGGTATACGCAGTATTTT CASSVTSGYTQYF
TRBJ2-7 NA 12 TRBV13 NA TGTGCCAGCAGCTCCCTCCTCTACGAGCAGTACTTC CASSSLLYEQYF
TRBJ1-6 NA 17 TRBV7-9 TRBD1 TGTGCCAGCAGCTCAAACAGGGGGCCTTCGTATAATTCACCCCTCCACTTT CASSSNRGPSYNSPLHF
TRBJ2-7 once 12 TRBV12-3/TRBV12-4 NA TGTGCCAGCAGTTTCAAGGGGTACGAGCAGTACTTC CASSFKGYEQYF